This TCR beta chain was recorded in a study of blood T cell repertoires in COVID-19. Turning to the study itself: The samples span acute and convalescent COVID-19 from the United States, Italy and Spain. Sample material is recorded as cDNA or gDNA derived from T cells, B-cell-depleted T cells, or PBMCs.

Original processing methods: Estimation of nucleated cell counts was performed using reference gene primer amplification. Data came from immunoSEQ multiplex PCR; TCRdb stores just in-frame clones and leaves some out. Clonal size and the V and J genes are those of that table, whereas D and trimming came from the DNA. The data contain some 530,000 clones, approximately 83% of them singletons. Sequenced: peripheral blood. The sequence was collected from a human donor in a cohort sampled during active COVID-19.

The CDR3 DNA is TGTGCCTGGAGTGGAGAGGCAGGGGTTTCAGGGAATGGCTACACCTTC. Its translation is CAWSGEAGVSGNGYTF. The J gene is TRBJ1-2, the V gene TRBV30; D is possibly TRBD1 (6 bases). Trimming stripped 1 base from V and 6 bases from J, with 21 bases between. The CDR3 sequence is 16 residues long. Germline lookup yields CDR1 GTSNPN and CDR2 SVGIG (reference sequence).